The rows below give T cell receptor beta chains drawn from one sample of a study of shared clonotypes between healthy human individuals. Sequenced by immunoSEQ multiplex PCR; TCRdb stores in-frame clones only, minus some. This table has about 1.5 million clones, approximately 96% appearing once. Source material: naive CD4+ T cells sorted from blood. The receptors originated from a man under 40 in good health. Each CDR3 is given with its conserved first and last residue. D genes are given only for firm matches. Clone size is stated in some rows and not others, as once, few, many or a class when expanded.

cdr3_aa j_call clone_size d_call v_call
CASSMGQGAGELFF TRBJ2-2 - TRBD1 TRBV5-8
CASRLGGDYGYTF TRBJ1-2 - - TRBV5-1
CASSLREKASYEQYF TRBJ2-7 - - TRBV5-4
CASSLPTDTQYF TRBJ2-3 few - TRBV5-1
CASSFSIGLSTYEQYF TRBJ2-7 - - TRBV27
CASSIRLARNTDTQYF TRBJ2-3 - TRBD2 TRBV28
CASRINRDTGELFF TRBJ2-2 - - TRBV5-4
CAISDPGGVAGVRDEQFF TRBJ2-1 - TRBD2 TRBV10-3
CASSILQGGYNNEQFF TRBJ2-1 once TRBD2 TRBV19
CSAGTSDYNEQFF TRBJ2-1 - TRBD2 TRBV29-1
CASSQVAGSGVTQHF TRBJ1-5 - - TRBV4-1
CASRSNRDRLNQPQHF TRBJ1-5 - TRBD1 TRBV2
CASSRTGGGPDTQYF TRBJ2-3 - TRBD1 TRBV19
CASSRPDRAKGNEQFF TRBJ2-1 - TRBD1 TRBV4-3
CASSEESRNAGEKLFF TRBJ1-4 - - TRBV6-1
CAWMTAGGETQYF TRBJ2-5 once - TRBV30
CASSFGDYGYTF TRBJ1-2 - - TRBV7-9
CASSLQGQETQYF TRBJ2-5 - TRBD1 TRBV5-1
CASSVVNEQFF TRBJ2-1 - - TRBV10-2
CASSPQTGQEQYF TRBJ2-7 - TRBD1 TRBV7-6
CASSDQGGYEQYF TRBJ2-7 once - TRBV5-1
CASSAQNYGYTF TRBJ1-2 - - TRBV2
CASRDIGNQPQHF TRBJ1-5 - - TRBV19
CASSLAEGRNNQPQHF TRBJ1-5 - - TRBV7-8
CASSRGGAAVEKLFF TRBJ1-4 once - TRBV14
CASSLVYANEAFF TRBJ1-1 - - TRBV7-6
CASSTGTYEQYF TRBJ2-7 once - TRBV10-1
CASSVGSASLLETQYF TRBJ2-5 - - TRBV9
CASSLGGQPQHF TRBJ1-5 - - TRBV7-2
CASSLRVDRRNQPQHF TRBJ1-5 - TRBD1 TRBV28
CASSSTGTSGRVWGTDTQYF TRBJ2-3 - TRBD2 TRBV5-1
CASSFTGGQETQYF TRBJ2-5 - - TRBV6-6
CASSLSATLNTEAFF TRBJ1-1 - - TRBV5-6
CASSRGGGTALTGELFF TRBJ2-2 - - TRBV7-2
CASRGQGADTEAFF TRBJ1-1 - TRBD1 TRBV5-1
CASSSGTELYEQYF TRBJ2-7 few TRBD1 TRBV28
CASSASGTSGSYEQFF TRBJ2-1 - TRBD2 TRBV9
CASSPGLGSNQPQHF TRBJ1-5 - - TRBV18
CASSSGRVTDTQYF TRBJ2-3 - TRBD2 TRBV19
CASSLPASGSPDTQYF TRBJ2-3 - TRBD2 TRBV5-4
CASSSTVHEQYF TRBJ2-7 - - TRBV14
CASSPLFQGSLRETQYF TRBJ2-5 - - TRBV18
CASSPSRQGSQYF TRBJ2-3 - TRBD1 TRBV11-2